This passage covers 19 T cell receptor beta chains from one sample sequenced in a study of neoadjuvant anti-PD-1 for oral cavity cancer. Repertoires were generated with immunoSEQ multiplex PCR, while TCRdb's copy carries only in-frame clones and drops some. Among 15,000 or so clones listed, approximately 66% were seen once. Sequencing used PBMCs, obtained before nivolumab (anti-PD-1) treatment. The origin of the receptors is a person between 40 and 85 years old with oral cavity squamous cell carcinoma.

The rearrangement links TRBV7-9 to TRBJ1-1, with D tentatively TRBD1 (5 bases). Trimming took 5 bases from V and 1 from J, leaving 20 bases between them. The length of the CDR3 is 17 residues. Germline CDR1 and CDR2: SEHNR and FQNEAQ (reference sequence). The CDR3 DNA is TGTGCCAGCAGCATCCTGAGTGGGGGATGGAGGAACACTGAAGCTTTCTTT. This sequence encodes CASSILSGGWRNTEAFF.

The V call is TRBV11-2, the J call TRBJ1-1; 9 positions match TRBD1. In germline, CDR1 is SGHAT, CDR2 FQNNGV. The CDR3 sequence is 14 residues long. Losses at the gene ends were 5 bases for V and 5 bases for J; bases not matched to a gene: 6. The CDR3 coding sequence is TGTGCCAGCAGCCCCCGGGACAGGGCTACTGAAGCTTTCTTT. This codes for CASSPRDRATEAFF.

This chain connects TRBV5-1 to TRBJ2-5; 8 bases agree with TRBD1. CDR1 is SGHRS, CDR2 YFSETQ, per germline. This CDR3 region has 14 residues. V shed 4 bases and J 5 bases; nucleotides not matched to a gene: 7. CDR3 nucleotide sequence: TGCGCCAGCAGCACCGGACAGGGTCGGGAGACCCAGTACTTC. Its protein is CASSTGQGRETQYF.

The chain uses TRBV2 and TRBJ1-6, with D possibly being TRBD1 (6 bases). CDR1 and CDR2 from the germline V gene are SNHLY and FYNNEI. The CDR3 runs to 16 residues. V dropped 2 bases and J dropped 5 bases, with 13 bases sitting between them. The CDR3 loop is CASSERGPWDNSPLHF. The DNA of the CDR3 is TGTGCCAGCAGTGAACGGGGGCCTTGGGATAATTCACCCCTCCACTTT.

The CDR3 region is CASTYGTVDQPQHF. The CDR3 DNA reads TGTGCCAGCACTTACGGGACGGTGGATCAGCCCCAGCATTTT. V usage is TRBV6-1 and J usage is TRBJ1-5; D possibly corresponds to TRBD1 (5 bases). Germline V gene data show CDR1 as MNHNS and CDR2 as SASEGT. Trimming removed 7 bases at V and 5 bases at J, with 15 bases between. There are 14 residues in the CDR3.

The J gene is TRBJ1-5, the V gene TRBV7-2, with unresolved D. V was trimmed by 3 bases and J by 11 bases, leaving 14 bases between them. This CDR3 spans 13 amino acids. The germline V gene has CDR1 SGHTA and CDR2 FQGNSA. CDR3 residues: CASSLEKGLTQHF. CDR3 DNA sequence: TGTGCCAGCAGCTTGGAGAAAGGGTTAACCCAGCATTTT.

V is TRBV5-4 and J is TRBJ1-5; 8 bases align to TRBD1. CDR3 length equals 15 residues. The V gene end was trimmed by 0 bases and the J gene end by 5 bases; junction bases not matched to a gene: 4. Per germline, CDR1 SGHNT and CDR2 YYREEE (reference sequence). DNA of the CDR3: TGTGCCAGCAGCTTGGGACAGGGGTCTGATCAGCCCCAGCATTTT. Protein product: CASSLGQGSDQPQHF. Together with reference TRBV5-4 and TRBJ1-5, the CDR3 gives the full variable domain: ETGVTQSPTHLIKTRGQQVTLRCSSQSGHNTVSWYQQALGQGPQFIFQYYREEENGRGNFPPRFSGLQFPNYSSELNVNALELDDSALYLCASSLGQGSDQPQHFGDGTRLSIL.

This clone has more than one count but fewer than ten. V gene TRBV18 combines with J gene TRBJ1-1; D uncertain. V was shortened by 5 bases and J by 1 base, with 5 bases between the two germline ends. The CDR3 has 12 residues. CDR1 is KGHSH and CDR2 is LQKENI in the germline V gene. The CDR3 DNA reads TGTGCCAGCTCAACCTCGAACACTGAAGCTTTCTTT. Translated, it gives CASSTSNTEAFF.

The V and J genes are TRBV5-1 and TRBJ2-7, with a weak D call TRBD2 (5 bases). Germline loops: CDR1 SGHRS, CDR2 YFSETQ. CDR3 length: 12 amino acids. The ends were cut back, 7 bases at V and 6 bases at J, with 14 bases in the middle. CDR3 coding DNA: TGCGCCAGCTCTCTGGAGGTGGGCGAGCAGTACTTC. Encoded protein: CASSLEVGEQYF.

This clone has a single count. The CDR3 protein is CASSLEKGLTYEQYF. CDR3 DNA: TGTGCCAGCAGCTTAGAGAAGGGGTTGACCTACGAGCAGTACTTC. The chain couples TRBV7-2 to TRBJ2-7, with D perhaps matching TRBD1 (5 bases). From germline, CDR1 is SGHTA and CDR2 FQGNSA. The germline V and J ends were trimmed by 1 base and 2 bases, with 12 bases remaining between them. CDR3 length: 15 residues.

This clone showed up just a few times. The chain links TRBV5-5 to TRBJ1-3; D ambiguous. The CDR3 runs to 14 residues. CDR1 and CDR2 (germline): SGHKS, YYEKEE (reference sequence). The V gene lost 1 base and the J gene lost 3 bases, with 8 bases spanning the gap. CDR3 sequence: CASSLMRDGNTIYF. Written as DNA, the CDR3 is TGTGCCAGCAGCTTGATGAGGGATGGAAACACCATATATTTT.

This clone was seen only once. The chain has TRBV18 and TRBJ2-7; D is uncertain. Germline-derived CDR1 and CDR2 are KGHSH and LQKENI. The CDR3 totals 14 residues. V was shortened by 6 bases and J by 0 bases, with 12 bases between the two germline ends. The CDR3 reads CASSRSSGSYEQYF. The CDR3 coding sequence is TGTGCCAGCTCTAGATCAAGTGGCTCCTACGAGCAGTACTTC.

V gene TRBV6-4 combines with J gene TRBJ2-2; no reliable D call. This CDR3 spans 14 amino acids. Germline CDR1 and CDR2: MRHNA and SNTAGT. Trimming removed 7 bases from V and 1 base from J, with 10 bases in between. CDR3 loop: CASKPYENTGELFF. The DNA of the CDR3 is TGTGCCAGCAAGCCCTACGAGAACACCGGGGAGCTGTTTTTT.

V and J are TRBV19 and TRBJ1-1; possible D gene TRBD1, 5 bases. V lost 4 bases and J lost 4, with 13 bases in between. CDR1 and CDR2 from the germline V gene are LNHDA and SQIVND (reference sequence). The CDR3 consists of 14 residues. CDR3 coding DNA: TGTGCCAGTAGTAAAGCGGGTGGGGCCACTGAAGCTTTCTTT. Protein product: CASSKAGGATEAFF.

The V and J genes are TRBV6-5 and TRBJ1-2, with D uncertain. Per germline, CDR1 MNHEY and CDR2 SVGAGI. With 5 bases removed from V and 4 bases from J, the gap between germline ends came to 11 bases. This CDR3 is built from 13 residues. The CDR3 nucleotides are TGTGCCAGCAGTCCGGGCCAATCCTATGGCTACACCTTC. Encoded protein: CASSPGQSYGYTF.

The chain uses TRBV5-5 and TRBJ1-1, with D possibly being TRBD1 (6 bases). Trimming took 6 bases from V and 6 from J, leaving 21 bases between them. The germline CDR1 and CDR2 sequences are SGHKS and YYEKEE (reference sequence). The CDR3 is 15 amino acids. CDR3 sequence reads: CASTPAGTRTAEAFF. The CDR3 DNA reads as TGTGCCAGCACCCCCGCCGGGACACGCACTGCTGAAGCTTTCTTT.

The CDR3 protein is CATSRDRALTGNTIYF. CDR3 DNA sequence: TGTGCCACCAGCAGAGATCGGGCCCTTACGGGAAACACCATATATTTT. The V and J genes are TRBV15 and TRBJ1-3; D gene ambiguous. CDR3 length: 16 amino acids. The ends were cut back, 0 bases at V and 4 bases at J, with 13 bases in the middle. In germline, CDR1 is LNHNV, CDR2 YYDKDF (reference sequence).

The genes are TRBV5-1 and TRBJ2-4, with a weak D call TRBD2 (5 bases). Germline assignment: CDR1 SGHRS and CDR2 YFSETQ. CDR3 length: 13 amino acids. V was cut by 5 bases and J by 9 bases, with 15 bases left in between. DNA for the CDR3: TGCGCCAGCAGTTCCGACATACGGGGCATTCAGTACTTC. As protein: CASSSDIRGIQYF.

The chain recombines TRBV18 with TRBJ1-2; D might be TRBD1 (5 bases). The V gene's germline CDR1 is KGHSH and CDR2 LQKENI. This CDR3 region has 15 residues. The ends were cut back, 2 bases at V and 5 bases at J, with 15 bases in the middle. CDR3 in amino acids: CASSPLRGVGYGYTF. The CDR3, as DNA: TGTGCCAGCTCACCATTAAGGGGAGTTGGTTATGGCTACACCTTC.